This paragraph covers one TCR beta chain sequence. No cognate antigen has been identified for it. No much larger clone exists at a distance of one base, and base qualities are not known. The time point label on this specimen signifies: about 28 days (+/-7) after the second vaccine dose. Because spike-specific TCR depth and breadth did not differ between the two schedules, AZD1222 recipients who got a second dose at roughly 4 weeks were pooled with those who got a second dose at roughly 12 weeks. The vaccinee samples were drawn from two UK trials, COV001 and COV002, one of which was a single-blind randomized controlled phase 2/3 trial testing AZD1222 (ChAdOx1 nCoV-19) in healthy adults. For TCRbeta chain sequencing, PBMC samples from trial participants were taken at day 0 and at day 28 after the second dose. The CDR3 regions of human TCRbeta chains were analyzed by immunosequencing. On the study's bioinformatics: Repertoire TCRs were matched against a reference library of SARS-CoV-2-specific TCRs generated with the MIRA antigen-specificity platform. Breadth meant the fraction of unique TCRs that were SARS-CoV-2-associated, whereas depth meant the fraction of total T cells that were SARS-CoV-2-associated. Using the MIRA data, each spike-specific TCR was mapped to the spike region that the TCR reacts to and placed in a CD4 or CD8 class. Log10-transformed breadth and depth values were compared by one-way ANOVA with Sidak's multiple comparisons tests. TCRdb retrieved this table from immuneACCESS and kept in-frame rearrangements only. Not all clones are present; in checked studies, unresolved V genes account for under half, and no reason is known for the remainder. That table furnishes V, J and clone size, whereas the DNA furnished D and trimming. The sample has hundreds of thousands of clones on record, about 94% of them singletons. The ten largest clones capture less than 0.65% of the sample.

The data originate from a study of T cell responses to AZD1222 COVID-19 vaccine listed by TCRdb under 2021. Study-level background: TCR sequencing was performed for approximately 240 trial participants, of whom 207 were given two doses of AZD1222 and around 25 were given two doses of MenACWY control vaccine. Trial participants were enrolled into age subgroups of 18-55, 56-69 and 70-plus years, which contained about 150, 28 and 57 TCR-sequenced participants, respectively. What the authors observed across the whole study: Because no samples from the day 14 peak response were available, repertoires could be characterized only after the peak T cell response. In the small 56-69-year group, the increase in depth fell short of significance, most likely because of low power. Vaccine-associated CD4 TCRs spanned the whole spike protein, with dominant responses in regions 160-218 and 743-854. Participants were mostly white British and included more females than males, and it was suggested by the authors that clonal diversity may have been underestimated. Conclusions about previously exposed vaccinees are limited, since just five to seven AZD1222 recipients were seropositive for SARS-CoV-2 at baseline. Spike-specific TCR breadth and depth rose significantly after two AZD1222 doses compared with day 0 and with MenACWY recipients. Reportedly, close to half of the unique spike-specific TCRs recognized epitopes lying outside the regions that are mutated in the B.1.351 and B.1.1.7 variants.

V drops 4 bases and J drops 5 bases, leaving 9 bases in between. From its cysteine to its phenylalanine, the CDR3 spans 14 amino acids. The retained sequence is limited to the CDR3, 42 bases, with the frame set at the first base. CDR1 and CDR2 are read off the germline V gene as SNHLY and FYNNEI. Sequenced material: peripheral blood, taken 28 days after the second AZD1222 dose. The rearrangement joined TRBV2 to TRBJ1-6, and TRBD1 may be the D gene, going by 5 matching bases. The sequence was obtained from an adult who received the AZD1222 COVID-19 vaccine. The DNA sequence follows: TGTGCCAGCAGTGCCCAGGGCCATAATTCACCCCTCCACTTT. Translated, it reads CASSAQGHNSPLHF.